Shown below are 14 T cell receptor beta chains from a single sample sequenced in a study of cytomegalovirus exposure and HLA in healthy donors. A multiplex PCR was run with 60 Vbeta primers and 13 Jbeta primers. Sequencing used immunoSEQ multiplex PCR; TCRdb keeps in-frame clones, though not all of them. Of under 150,000 clones in the sample, roughly 80% were seen once. Sequencing used PBMCs. Receptor source: a man younger than 35 in good health and CMV-seronegative.

The chain's CDR3 is CASSLRRQGRYEQFF. For the CDR3, the DNA is TGTGCCAGCAGTTTACGACGACAGGGTCGTTATGAGCAGTTCTTC. The chain recombines TRBV27 with TRBJ2-1; 7 positions match TRBD1. The CDR3 has 15 amino acids. Germline V gene data show CDR1 as MNHEY and CDR2 as SMNVEV (reference sequence). Trimming removed 2 bases from V and 8 bases from J; junction bases left unmatched: 9.

J is TRBJ1-3 and V is TRBV19, with TRBD1 as a possible D gene (5 bases). CDR3 length: 17 amino acids. The germline V gene has CDR1 LNHDA and CDR2 SQIVND (reference sequence). Trimming stripped 7 bases from V and 0 bases from J, with 19 bases between. CDR3 coding DNA: TGTGCCAGTACCATTCTGGGGCACCCGAGCTCTGGAAACACCATATATTTT. Translated, it gives CASTILGHPSSGNTIYF.

This sequence joins TRBV5-1 and TRBJ1-2, with D unclear. V was trimmed by 0 bases and J by 8 bases, leaving 8 bases between them. This CDR3 has 12 residues. Germline CDR1 SGHRS, CDR2 YFSETQ. The CDR3, as DNA: TGCGCCAGCAGCTTGGATTTAGAAGGCTACACCTTC. It translates to CASSLDLEGYTF.

Here the CDR3 reads CASSPGGGTEAFF. The CDR3 DNA sequence: TGTGCCAGCAGCCCCGGCGGGGGCACTGAAGCTTTCTTT. The chain combines TRBV6-6 with TRBJ1-1, with D maybe TRBD1 (5 bases). Germline V gene data show CDR1 as MNHNY and CDR2 as SVGAGI (reference sequence). V was shortened by 6 bases and J by 4 bases, with 12 bases between the two germline ends. The CDR3 has 13 amino acids.

This sequence joins TRBV19 and TRBJ2-4; TRBD1 matches 8 bases. V lost 4 bases to trimming and J lost 0 bases; unmatched junction nucleotides: 8. CDR3 length: 17 amino acids. Germline values: CDR1 LNHDA, CDR2 SQIVND (reference sequence). For the CDR3, the DNA is TGTGCCAGTAGTAACAGGGGGATGACTATAGCCAAAAACATTCAGTACTTC. Its translation is CASSNRGMTIAKNIQYF.

This clone was counted a single time. The chain uses TRBV5-4 and TRBJ2-1, with D hard to call. V was cut by 3 bases and J by 6 bases, with 10 bases left in between. Germline V gene data show CDR1 as SGHNT and CDR2 as YYREEE (reference sequence). The CDR3 extends over 13 amino acids. CDR3 loop: CASSSSEVNEQFF. For the CDR3, the DNA is TGTGCCAGCAGCTCGTCAGAAGTCAATGAGCAGTTCTTC. Drawing the rest from reference TRBV5-4 and TRBJ2-1, the complete variable domain is ETGVTQSPTHLIKTRGQQVTLRCSSQSGHNTVSWYQQALGQGPQFIFQYYREEENGRGNFPPRFSGLQFPNYSSELNVNALELDDSALYLCASSSSEVNEQFFGPGTRLTVL.

This clone showed up just a few times. The chain carries TRBV11-2 and TRBJ1-5; a possible D gene is TRBD1 (5 bases). V was cut by 2 bases and J by 5 bases, with 10 bases left in between. The germline gives CDR1 SGHAT, CDR2 FQNNGV. The CDR3 consists of 14 residues. CDR3 region: CASSLKGRDQPQHF. DNA for the CDR3: TGTGCCAGCAGCTTAAAGGGCAGGGATCAGCCCCAGCATTTT.

The V and J genes are TRBV28 and TRBJ2-1; perhaps TRBD1 as D (5 bases). Between the trimmed V and J ends, which lost 3 bases and 7 bases, there was a span of 7 bases. CDR1 is MDHEN and CDR2 is SYDVKM in the germline V gene. This CDR3 has 12 residues. The chain's CDR3 is CASSLKGNEQFF. CDR3 DNA: TGTGCCAGCAGTTTGAAGGGGAATGAGCAGTTCTTC.

The chain is built from TRBV19 and TRBJ2-1; 16 bases map to TRBD2. The ends lost 4 bases at V and 0 bases at J; junction bases unmatched: 6. Germline loops: CDR1 LNHDA, CDR2 SQIVND (reference sequence). This CDR3 has 19 amino acids. CDR3 sequence reads: CASSTEGLAGGFSYNEQFF. Written as DNA, the CDR3 is TGTGCCAGTAGTACCGAGGGACTAGCGGGGGGGTTCTCCTACAATGAGCAGTTCTTC.

The J gene is TRBJ2-7, the V gene TRBV6-6, with 11 nucleotides matching TRBD2. The CDR3 contains 15 residues. V shed 2 bases and J 3 bases; nucleotides not matched to a gene: 3. Germline lookup yields CDR1 MNHNY and CDR2 SVGAGI (reference sequence). For the CDR3, the DNA is TGTGCCAGCAGTTACGGACTAGCGGGCGACTACGAGCAGTACTTC. Encoded protein: CASSYGLAGDYEQYF.

The CDR3 sequence: CASRTETANYGYTF. DNA for the CDR3: TGCGCCAGCAGAACGGAGACAGCTAACTATGGCTACACCTTC. The rearrangement links TRBV5-1 to TRBJ1-2, with D perhaps matching TRBD1 (5 bases). Looked up from germline, CDR1 is SGHRS and CDR2 is YFSETQ. The CDR3 loop spans 14 amino acids. Trimming removed 5 bases at V and 0 bases at J, with 11 bases between.

V and J are TRBV6-4 and TRBJ2-1, with 8 bases identical to TRBD2. This CDR3 has 19 amino acids. Unmatched junction bases numbered 14, after V lost 4 bases and J lost 0 bases. Germline lookup yields CDR1 MRHNA and CDR2 SNTAGT. This chain's CDR3 is CASSAVFTSGESSYNEQFF. The CDR3 DNA follows: TGTGCCAGCAGTGCCGTCTTTACTAGCGGCGAGAGCTCCTACAATGAGCAGTTCTTC.

This clone was seen a handful of times. CDR3 sequence (DNA): TGTGCCAGCAGCTTAAGTACCACAATGAACACTGAAGCTTTCTTT. Residues: CASSLSTTMNTEAFF. The V call is TRBV11-2, the J call TRBJ1-1; D gene unclear. V gave up 2 bases and J gave up 0 bases, with 10 bases separating them. The CDR3 contains 15 residues. Germline CDR1 reads SGHAT; CDR2 reads FQNNGV. Together with reference TRBV11-2 and TRBJ1-1, the CDR3 gives the full variable domain: EAGVAQSPRYKIIEKRQSVAFWCNPISGHATLYWYQQILGQGPKLLIQFQNNGVVDDSQLPKDRFSAERLKGVDSTLKIQPAKLEDSAVYLCASSLSTTMNTEAFFGQGTRLTVV.

V gene TRBV11-2 combines with J gene TRBJ1-5; D is possibly TRBD1 (5 bases). The V end lost 1 base, the J end lost 5 bases, and 9 bases lay between the germline ends. This CDR3 contains 14 residues. CDR1 and CDR2 (germline): SGHAT, FQNNGV. The CDR3: CASSLGGRDQPQHF. The CDR3 bases are TGTGCCAGCAGCTTAGGGGGCCGAGATCAGCCCCAGCATTTT.